Sequencing of this TCR beta chain was carried out in a study of shared clonotypes between healthy human individuals. Method: immunoSEQ multiplex PCR; TCRdb's copy keeps in-frame clones and lacks some. Of around 2,000,000 clones listed, roughly 95% are singletons. Germline V gene sequence: CDR1 MNHEY, CDR2 SVGAGI. This CDR3 is 15 amino acids long. Between the trimmed V and J ends, which lost 5 bases and 7 bases, there was a span of 17 bases. Naive CD8 cells lacked CD45RO, underwent positive selection for CCR7 and left out terminally differentiated effector memory CD45RA+ cells. This TCR came from a man aged 18-30 years in good health. This chain links TRBV6-5 with TRBJ2-2; D gene unclear. Input material: naive CD8+ T cells sorted from blood. The CDR3 loop is CASSISFSENGELFF. The DNA for the CDR3 is TGTGCCAGCAGTATATCCTTCTCGGAGAACGGGGAGCTGTTTTTT.